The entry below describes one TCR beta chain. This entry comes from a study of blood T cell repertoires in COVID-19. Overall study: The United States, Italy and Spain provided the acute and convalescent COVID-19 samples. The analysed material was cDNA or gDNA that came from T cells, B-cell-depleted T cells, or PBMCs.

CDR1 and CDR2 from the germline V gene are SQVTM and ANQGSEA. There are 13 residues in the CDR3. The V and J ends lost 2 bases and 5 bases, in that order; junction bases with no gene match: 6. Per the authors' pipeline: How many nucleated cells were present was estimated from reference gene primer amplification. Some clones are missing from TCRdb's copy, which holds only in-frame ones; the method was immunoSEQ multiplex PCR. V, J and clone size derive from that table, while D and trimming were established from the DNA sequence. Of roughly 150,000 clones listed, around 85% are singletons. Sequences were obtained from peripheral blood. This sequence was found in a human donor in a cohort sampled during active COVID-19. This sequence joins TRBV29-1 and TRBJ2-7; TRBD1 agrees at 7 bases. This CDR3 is CSVELRGGDEQYF. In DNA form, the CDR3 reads TGCAGCGTTGAATTGAGAGGGGGCGACGAGCAGTACTTC.